This TCR beta chain was sequenced during a study of a mutant IDH1 vaccine in newly diagnosed glioma. Study in general: Treatment recipients were approximately 62% male and around 38% female, and their mean age was around 40 years. Every participant had undergone radiotherapy, temozolomide, or both before, and most underwent both.

Clones were read by immunoSEQ multiplex PCR, and TCRdb kept only the in-frame ones, dropping some. The sample has 50,000 to 65,000 clones, more than 60% seen once. Time point reported: baseline, week 1 (first vaccination visit). The treatment is: pre-vaccination baseline after standard-of-care therapy. Diagnosis in the donors showed new WHO grade 3 or 4 astrocytomas that were IDH1-mutant and ATRX-lost. In regard to this clone: No antigen is known for it.

This CDR3 comprises 15 residues. Trimming removed 4 bases at V and 7 bases at J, with 17 bases between. Germline V gene lookup returns CDR1 LNHDA and CDR2 SQIVND (reference sequence). Points from the study as a whole: Pseudoprogression seemed unlinked to shifts in top peripheral T cell clonotypes.

This clonotype was sampled from a woman in her thirties or forties with glioma. The sample consisted of PBMCs, taken from a glioma patient treated with radiotherapy, temozolomide or both. The chain uses TRBV19 and TRBJ2-4; TRBD1 or TRBD2 may be the D gene (6 bases each). CDR3 residues: CASSNRGGGMNIQYF. In DNA form, the CDR3 reads TGTGCCAGTAGTAACCGAGGGGGAGGAATGAACATTCAGTACTTC.